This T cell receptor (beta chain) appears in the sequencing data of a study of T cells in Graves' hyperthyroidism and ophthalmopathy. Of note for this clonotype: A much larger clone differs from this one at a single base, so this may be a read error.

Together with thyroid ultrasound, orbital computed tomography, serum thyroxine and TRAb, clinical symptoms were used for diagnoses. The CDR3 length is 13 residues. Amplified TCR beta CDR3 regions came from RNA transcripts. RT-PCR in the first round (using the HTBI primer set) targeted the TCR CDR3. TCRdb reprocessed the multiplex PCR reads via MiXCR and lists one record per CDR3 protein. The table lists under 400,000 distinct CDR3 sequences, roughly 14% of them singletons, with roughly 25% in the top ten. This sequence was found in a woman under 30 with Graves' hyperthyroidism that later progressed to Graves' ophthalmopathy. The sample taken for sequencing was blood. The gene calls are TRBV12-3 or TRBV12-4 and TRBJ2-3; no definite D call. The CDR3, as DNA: TGTGCCAGCAGTTTAGGAGGAATGGATACGGAGTATTTT. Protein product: CASSLGGMDTEYF.